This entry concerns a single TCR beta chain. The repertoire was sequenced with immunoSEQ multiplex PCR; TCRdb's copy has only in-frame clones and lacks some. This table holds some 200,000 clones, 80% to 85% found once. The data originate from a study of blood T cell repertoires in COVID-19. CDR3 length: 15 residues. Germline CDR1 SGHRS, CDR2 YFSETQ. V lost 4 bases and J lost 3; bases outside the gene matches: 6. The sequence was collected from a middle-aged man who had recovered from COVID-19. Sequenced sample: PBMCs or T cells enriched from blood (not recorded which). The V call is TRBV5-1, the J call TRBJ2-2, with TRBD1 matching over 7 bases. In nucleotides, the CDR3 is TGCGCCAGCAGCCTCGGGACAGCGGACACCGGGGAGCTGTTTTTT. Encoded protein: CASSLGTADTGELFF.